The 3 T cell receptor beta chains reported below all come from one sample, sequenced in a study of control samples from healthy donors and cancer patients. Only in-frame clones appear in the TCRdb table, and some are missing; sequencing was by immunoSEQ multiplex PCR. The sample lists about 65,000 clones, 90% seen once, with around 1.2% in the top ten. The sequenced material came from PBMCs. These receptors originate from a woman between 50 and 59 years old with colorectal cancer.

This chain joins TRBV24-1 and TRBJ1-5, with D unclear. Trimming took off 9 bases at V and 3 bases at J, with 17 bases between the two ends. The CDR3 contains 15 residues. Germline V gives CDR1 KGHDR, CDR2 SFDVKD. CDR3 in DNA: TGTGCCACCCTGAGGGTCCCTACCTTCAATCAGCCCCAGCATTTT. Its protein is CATLRVPTFNQPQHF.

The chain recombines TRBV18 with TRBJ2-3; TRBD2 aligns across 8 bases. Germline loops: CDR1 KGHSH, CDR2 LQKENI. CDR3 length equals 16 residues. Losses at the gene ends were 3 bases for V and 5 bases for J; bases not matched to a gene: 10. For the CDR3, the DNA is TGTGCCAGCTCACCTACCGGGACTAGTCGCTTAGATACGCAGTATTTT. The encoded protein is CASSPTGTSRLDTQYF.

CDR3: CASSPLGRGYTF. CDR3 DNA sequence: TGCGCCAGCAGCCCCCTGGGCAGGGGCTACACCTTC. J is TRBJ1-2 and V is TRBV5-1, with unresolved D. CDR3 length: 12 residues. Germline V lookup: CDR1 SGHRS, CDR2 YFSETQ. V was shortened by 4 bases and J by 8 bases, with 12 bases between the two germline ends.